Presented here are 8 T cell receptor beta chains from one specimen sequenced in a study of CXCR3-negative and CXCR3-positive naive CD8 T cells. Study-wide results and caveats: Comparison of naive cells showed more hydrophobic TRB CDR3s in CXCR3-positive than in CXCR3-negative naive cells.

TRB cDNA was prepared as libraries by UMI-labeled 5' RACE. One entry per CDR3 protein, without DNA, is what TCRdb gives after re-calling the 5' RACE reads. This sample contains tens of thousands of distinct CDR3 sequences. Their recognized antigens are unknown. The sample consisted of naive CXCR3+ CD8+ T cells from blood. Indicated subset: CD45RO-CCR7+CD27+CD95- naive CD8+ T cells expressing CXCR3 (TNR3+). These receptors were obtained from a human donor in good health. Some clones in this sample may be carry-over from other donors' samples.

The rearrangement joins TRBV28 to TRBJ2-1; checking the TCRdb D call of TRBD2 is not possible without DNA. Germline CDR1 is MDHEN and CDR2 is SYDVKM. The CDR3 is made up of 12 amino acids. The CDR3 reads CASSPGTSDEFF.

V and J are TRBV12-3 or TRBV12-4 and TRBJ2-4; no DNA is available, so the TRBD2 call from TCRdb remains unchecked. The CDR3 is 12 amino acids. This CDR3 is CASSPAGNIQYF.

The chain carries TRBV19 and TRBJ2-1; TCRdb's D call of TRBD2 is untestable without DNA. Germline V gene sequence: CDR1 LNHDA, CDR2 SQIVND (reference sequence). The CDR3 loop spans 17 amino acids. This CDR3 reads CASALGRRKSSYNEQFF.

This chain uses TRBV14 with TRBJ2-7; TCRdb picks TRBD1, but there is no DNA to check that call. Germline V gene data show CDR1 as SGHDN and CDR2 as FVKESK. This CDR3 comprises 16 residues. The CDR3 loop is CATQRKPGYLYYEQYF.

The chain is built from TRBV5-1 and TRBJ1-1; the D gene TCRdb calls, TRBD1, cannot be checked with no DNA. Germline loops: CDR1 SGHRS, CDR2 YFSETQ. The CDR3 consists of 13 residues. CDR3 sequence reads: CASSPPRGEVAFF.

V gene TRBV12-3 or TRBV12-4 combines with J gene TRBJ2-1; the TCRdb D gene call, TRBD1, has no DNA to confirm it. The CDR3 runs to 18 residues. CDR3 sequence: CASSSTGGGQGFVNEQFF.

The chain uses TRBV4-2 and TRBJ2-1; TCRdb picks TRBD2, but there is no DNA to check that call. The CDR3 contains 17 residues. In germline, CDR1 is LGHNA, CDR2 YNFKEQ. The CDR3 spells CASSQERWTSSRNEQFF.

The genes are TRBV7-9 and TRBJ2-2; TCRdb selects TRBD1, and the lack of DNA leaves this call unchecked. This CDR3 contains 14 residues. The germline V gene encodes CDR1 SEHNR and CDR2 FQNEAQ (reference sequence). CDR3 sequence reads: CASSSRQGTGELFF.